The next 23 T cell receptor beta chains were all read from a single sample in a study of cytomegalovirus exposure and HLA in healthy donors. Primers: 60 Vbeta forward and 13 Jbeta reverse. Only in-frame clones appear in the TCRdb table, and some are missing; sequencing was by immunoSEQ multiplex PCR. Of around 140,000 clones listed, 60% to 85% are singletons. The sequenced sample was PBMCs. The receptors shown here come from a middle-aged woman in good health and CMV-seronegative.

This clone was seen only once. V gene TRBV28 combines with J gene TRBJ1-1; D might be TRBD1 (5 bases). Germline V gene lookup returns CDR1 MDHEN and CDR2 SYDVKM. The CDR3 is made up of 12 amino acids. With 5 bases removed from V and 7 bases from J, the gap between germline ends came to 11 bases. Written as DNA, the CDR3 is TGTGCCAGCAGTATTCGGACACTTGAAGCTTTCTTT. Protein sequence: CASSIRTLEAFF.

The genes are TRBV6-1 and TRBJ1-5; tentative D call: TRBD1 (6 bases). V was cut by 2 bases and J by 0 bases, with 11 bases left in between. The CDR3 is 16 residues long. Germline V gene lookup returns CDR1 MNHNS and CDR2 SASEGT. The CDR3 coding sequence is TGTGCCAGCAGTGAAATAACAGGGAATAGCAATCAGCCCCAGCATTTT. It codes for CASSEITGNSNQPQHF.

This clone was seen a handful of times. The CDR3 DNA sequence: TGTGCCAGCAGTGTAGCAGGGGCTCCCTACGAGCAGTACTTC. Translated, it gives CASSVAGAPYEQYF. The chain is built from TRBV6-5 and TRBJ2-7; possible D gene TRBD1, 6 bases. Looked up from germline, CDR1 is MNHEY and CDR2 is SVGAGI. This CDR3 is built from 14 residues. Trimming removed 5 bases from V and 2 bases from J, with 13 bases in between.

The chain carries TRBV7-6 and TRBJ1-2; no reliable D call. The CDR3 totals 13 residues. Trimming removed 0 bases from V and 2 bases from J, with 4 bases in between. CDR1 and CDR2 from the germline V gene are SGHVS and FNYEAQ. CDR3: CASSLAQNYGYTF. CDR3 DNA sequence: TGTGCCAGCAGCTTAGCCCAAAACTATGGCTACACCTTC.

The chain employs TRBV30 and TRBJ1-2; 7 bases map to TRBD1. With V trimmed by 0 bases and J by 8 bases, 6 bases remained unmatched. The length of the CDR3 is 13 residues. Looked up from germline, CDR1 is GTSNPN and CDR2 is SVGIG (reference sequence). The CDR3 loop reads CAWSVLPGGGYTF. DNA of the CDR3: TGTGCCTGGAGTGTACTACCAGGGGGAGGCTACACCTTC.

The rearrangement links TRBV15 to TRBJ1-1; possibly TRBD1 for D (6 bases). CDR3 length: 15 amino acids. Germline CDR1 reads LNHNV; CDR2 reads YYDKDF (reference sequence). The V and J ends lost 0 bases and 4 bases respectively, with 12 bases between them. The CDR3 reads CATSRDDRHRTEAFF. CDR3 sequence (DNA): TGTGCCACCAGCAGAGATGACAGGCATCGCACTGAAGCTTTCTTT.

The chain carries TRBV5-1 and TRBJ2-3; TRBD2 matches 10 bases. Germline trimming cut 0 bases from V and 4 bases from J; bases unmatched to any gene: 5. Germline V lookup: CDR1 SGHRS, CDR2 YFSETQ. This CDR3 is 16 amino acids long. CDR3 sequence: CASSLVPSGGADTQYF. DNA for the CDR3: TGCGCCAGCAGCTTGGTCCCTAGCGGGGGAGCAGATACGCAGTATTTT.

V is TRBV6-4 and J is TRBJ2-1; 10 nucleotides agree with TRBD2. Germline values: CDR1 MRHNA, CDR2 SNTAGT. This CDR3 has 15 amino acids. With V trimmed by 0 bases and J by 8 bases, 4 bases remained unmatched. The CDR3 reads CASSDSSGGADEQFF. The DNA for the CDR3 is TGTGCCAGCAGTGACTCAAGCGGGGGGGCCGATGAGCAGTTCTTC.

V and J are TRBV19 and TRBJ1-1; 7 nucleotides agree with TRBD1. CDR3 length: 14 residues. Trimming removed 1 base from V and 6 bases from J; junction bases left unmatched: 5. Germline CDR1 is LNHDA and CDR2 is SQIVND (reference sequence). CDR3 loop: CASSIAGGYAEAFF. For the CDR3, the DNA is TGTGCCAGTAGTATAGCAGGGGGATACGCTGAAGCTTTCTTT. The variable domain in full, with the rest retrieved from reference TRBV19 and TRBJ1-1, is DGGITQSPKYLFRKEGQNVTLSCEQNLNHDAMYWYRQDPGQGLRLIYYSQIVNDFQKGDIAEGYSVSREKKESFPLTVTSAQKNPTAFYLCASSIAGGYAEAFFGQGTRLTVV.

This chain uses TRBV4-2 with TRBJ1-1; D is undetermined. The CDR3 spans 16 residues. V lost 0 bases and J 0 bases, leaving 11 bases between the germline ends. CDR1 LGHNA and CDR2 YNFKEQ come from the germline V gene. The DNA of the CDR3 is TGTGCCAGCAGCCAAGAGAAGGAGGAGCTGAACACTGAAGCTTTCTTT. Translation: CASSQEKEELNTEAFF.

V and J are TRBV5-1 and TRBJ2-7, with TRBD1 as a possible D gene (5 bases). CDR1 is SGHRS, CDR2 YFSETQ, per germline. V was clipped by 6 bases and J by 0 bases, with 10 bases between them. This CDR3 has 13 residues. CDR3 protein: CASNPQGSYEQYF. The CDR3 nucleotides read TGCGCCAGCAACCCGCAGGGCTCCTACGAGCAGTACTTC.

In nucleotides, the CDR3 is TGTGCCAGTAGTTATATGAACACTGAAGCTTTCTTT. Amino acids: CASSYMNTEAFF. The chain is built from TRBV19 and TRBJ1-1; D is unresolved. CDR1 is LNHDA and CDR2 is SQIVND in the germline V gene (reference sequence). This CDR3 contains 12 residues. Between the trimmed V and J ends, which lost 5 bases and 0 bases, there was a span of 4 bases. Based on the CDR3 plus reference TRBV19 and TRBJ1-1, the full variable domain is DGGITQSPKYLFRKEGQNVTLSCEQNLNHDAMYWYRQDPGQGLRLIYYSQIVNDFQKGDIAEGYSVSREKKESFPLTVTSAQKNPTAFYLCASSYMNTEAFFGQGTRLTVV.

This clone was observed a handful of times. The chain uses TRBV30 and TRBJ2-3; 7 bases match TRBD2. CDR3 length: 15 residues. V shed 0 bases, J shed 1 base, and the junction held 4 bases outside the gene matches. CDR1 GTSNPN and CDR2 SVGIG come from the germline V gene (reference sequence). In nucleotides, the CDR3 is TGTGCCTGGAGTGTAGATCGGGGGGGCACAGATACGCAGTATTTT. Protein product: CAWSVDRGGTDTQYF.

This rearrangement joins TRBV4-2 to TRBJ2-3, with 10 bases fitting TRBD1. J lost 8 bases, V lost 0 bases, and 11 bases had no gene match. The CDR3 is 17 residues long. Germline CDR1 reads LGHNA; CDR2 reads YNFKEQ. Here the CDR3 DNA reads TGTGCCAGCAGCCAAGATGGGACAGGGGCCCTTCAAGGTACGCAGTATTTT. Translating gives CASSQDGTGALQGTQYF.

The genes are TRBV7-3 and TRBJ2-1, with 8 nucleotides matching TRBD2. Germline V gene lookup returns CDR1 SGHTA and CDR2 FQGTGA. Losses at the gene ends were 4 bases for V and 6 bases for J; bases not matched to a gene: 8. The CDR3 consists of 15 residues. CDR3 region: CASSSDGGGLNEQFF. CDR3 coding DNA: TGTGCCAGCAGCTCCGATGGCGGGGGGCTCAATGAGCAGTTCTTC.

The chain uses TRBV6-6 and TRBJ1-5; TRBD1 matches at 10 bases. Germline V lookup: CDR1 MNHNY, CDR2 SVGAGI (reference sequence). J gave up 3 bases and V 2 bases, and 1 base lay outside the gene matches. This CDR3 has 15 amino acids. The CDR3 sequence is CASSYGQGDNQPQHF. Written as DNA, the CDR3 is TGTGCCAGCAGTTACGGACAGGGGGACAATCAGCCCCAGCATTTT.

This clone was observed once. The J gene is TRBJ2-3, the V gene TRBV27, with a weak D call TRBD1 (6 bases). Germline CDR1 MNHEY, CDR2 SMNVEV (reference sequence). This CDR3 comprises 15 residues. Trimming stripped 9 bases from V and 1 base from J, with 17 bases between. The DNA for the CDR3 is TGTGCCAGTAACCCGGGGACATCCCGCACAGATACGCAGTATTTT. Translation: CASNPGTSRTDTQYF.

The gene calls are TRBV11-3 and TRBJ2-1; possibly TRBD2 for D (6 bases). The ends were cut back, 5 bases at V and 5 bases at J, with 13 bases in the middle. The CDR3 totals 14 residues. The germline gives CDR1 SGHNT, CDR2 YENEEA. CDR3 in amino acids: CASSPRQRDNEQFF. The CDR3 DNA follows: TGTGCCAGCAGCCCCCGACAGCGGGACAATGAGCAGTTCTTC.

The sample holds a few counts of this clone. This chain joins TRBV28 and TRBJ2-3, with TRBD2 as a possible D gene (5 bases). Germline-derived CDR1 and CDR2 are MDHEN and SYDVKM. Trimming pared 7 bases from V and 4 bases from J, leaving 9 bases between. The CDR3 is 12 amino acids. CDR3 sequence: CASKLRADTQYF. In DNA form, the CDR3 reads TGTGCCAGCAAGTTGCGGGCAGATACGCAGTATTTT.

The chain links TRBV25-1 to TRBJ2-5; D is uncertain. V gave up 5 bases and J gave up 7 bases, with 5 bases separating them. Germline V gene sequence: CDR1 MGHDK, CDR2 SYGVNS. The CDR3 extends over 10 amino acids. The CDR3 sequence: CASSLGTQYF. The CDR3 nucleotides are TGTGCCAGCAGTCTAGGGACCCAGTACTTC.

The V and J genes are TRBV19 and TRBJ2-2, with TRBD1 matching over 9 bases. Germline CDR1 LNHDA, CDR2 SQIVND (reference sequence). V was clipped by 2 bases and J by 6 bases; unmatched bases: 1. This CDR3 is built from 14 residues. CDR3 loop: CASSITGGPGELFF. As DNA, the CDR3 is TGTGCCAGTAGTATAACAGGGGGCCCCGGGGAGCTGTTTTTT.

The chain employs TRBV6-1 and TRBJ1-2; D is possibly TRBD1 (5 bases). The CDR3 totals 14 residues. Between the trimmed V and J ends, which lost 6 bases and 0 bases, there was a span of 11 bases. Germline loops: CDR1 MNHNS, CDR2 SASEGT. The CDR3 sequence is CASRRGTSNYGYTF. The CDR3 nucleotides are TGTGCCAGCAGGCGGGGGACCTCTAACTATGGCTACACCTTC.

The CDR3 nucleotides are TGTGCCAGCAGTGAGGGACAGACCTCCCTAAGTGGCTACACCTTC. Protein product: CASSEGQTSLSGYTF. The chain is built from TRBV6-1 and TRBJ1-2, with 7 bases matching TRBD1. Per the germline V gene, CDR1 is MNHNS and CDR2 is SASEGT. The CDR3 loop spans 15 amino acids. J lost 7 bases, V lost 3 bases, and 11 bases had no gene match.